This is a list of T cell receptor beta chains from one sample in a study of cytomegalovirus exposure and HLA in healthy donors. The table came from immunoSEQ multiplex PCR; TCRdb's copy has only in-frame clones and leaves some out. The profile covers 90,000 to 110,000 clones, with 88% appearing a single time and more than 2% taken by the ten largest. The sequencing sample was made of PBMCs. The receptors stem from a young woman in good health and CMV-seronegative. CDR3s include the opening cysteine and the closing phenylalanine or tryptophan. A D gene is named only where the DNA matches it firmly. Some rows mark clone size as missing; the rest say once, few, many or name a class of expanded clone.

TRBV10-2,NA,NA,TRBJ1-2,CASSSLLQGFGNYGYTF,TGCGCCAGCAGCTCTCTCTTACAGGGATTCGGTAACTATGGCTACACCTTC
TRBV5-6,TRBD1,NA,TRBJ1-6,CASSLAGGPRSPLHF,TGTGCCAGCAGCTTGGCAGGGGGTCCTAGATCACCCCTCCACTTT
TRBV6-1,NA,NA,TRBJ2-2,CASRLNGELFF,TGTGCCAGCAGACTAAACGGGGAGCTGTTTTTT
TRBV5-6,TRBD1,NA,TRBJ1-2,CASSADRDGYTF,TGTGCCAGCAGCGCCGACAGGGATGGCTACACCTTC
TRBV19,NA,NA,TRBJ1-6,CASKRSSYNSPLHF,TGTGCCAGTAAGAGGAGCTCCTATAATTCACCCCTCCACTTT
TRBV6-4,NA,NA,TRBJ2-2,CASSPDRTSGELFF,TGTGCCAGCAGCCCAGACAGGACCTCCGGGGAGCTGTTTTTT
TRBV18,TRBD1,NA,TRBJ2-7,CASSEQGAFSYEQYF,TGTGCCAGCTCAGAGCAGGGGGCCTTCTCCTACGAGCAGTACTTC
TRBV13,NA,many,TRBJ2-7,CASSPLGATYEQYF,TGTGCCAGCAGCCCTCTCGGAGCAACCTACGAGCAGTACTTC
TRBV7-9,TRBD1,NA,TRBJ2-7,CASSLSTGDPSYEQYF,TGTGCCAGCAGCTTATCGACAGGGGATCCCTCCTACGAGCAGTACTTC
TRBV28,TRBD1,NA,TRBJ2-6,CASSTDRASSGANVLTF,TGTGCCAGCAGCACGGACAGGGCAAGCTCTGGGGCCAACGTCCTGACTTTC
TRBV23-1,NA,once,TRBJ2-7,CASSQVGVDRNYEQYF,TGCGCCAGCAGTCAGGTAGGAGTAGACAGAAATTACGAGCAGTACTTC
TRBV9,NA,NA,TRBJ2-2,CASSVAPRPAGELFF,TGTGCCAGCAGCGTAGCTCCTCGTCCGGCCGGGGAGCTGTTTTTT
TRBV25-1,TRBD2,NA,TRBJ2-1,CASAELAGVYNEQFF,TGTGCCAGCGCAGAACTAGCGGGAGTCTACAATGAGCAGTTCTTC
TRBV9,NA,NA,TRBJ2-3,CASSVGGNTDTQYF,TGTGCCAGCAGCGTAGGAGGGAACACAGATACGCAGTATTTT
TRBV28,TRBD1,NA,TRBJ1-4,CASSLGQEEKLFF,TGTGCCAGCAGTTTGGGACAGGAGGAAAAACTGTTTTTT
TRBV7-2,TRBD2,NA,TRBJ2-5,CASSVGLEETQYF,TGTGCCAGCAGCGTGGGACTAGAAGAGACCCAGTACTTC
TRBV5-6,TRBD1,once,TRBJ2-4,CASSWGTGWVKNIQYF,TGTGCCAGCAGCTGGGGGACAGGTTGGGTCAAAAACATTCAGTACTTC
TRBV30,TRBD1,NA,TRBJ2-5,CAWNSGTGVRETQYF,TGTGCCTGGAATTCCGGGACAGGGGTACGGGAGACCCAGTACTTC
TRBV2,NA,NA,TRBJ2-5,CASGASQETQYF,TGTGCCAGCGGCGCTAGCCAAGAGACCCAGTACTTC
TRBV7-6,TRBD2,NA,TRBJ2-3,CASSLNLPLAGEMRSTDTQYF,TGTGCCAGCAGCTTAAATCTCCCACTAGCGGGGGAAATGAGAAGCACAGATACGCAGTATTTT
TRBV5-1,NA,NA,TRBJ1-2,CASSVTGNGYTF,TGCGCCAGCAGCGTCACAGGGAATGGCTACACCTTC
TRBV9,NA,NA,TRBJ1-1,CASSVIGSMNTEAFF,TGTGCCAGCAGCGTCATCGGGAGCATGAACACTGAAGCTTTCTTT
TRBV30,TRBD2,NA,TRBJ2-1,CARGLAGVGWNEQFF,TGTGCCCGCGGGCTAGCGGGAGTAGGTTGGAATGAGCAGTTCTTC
TRBV5-4,TRBD1,NA,TRBJ1-2,CASSGTGFSGYTF,TGTGCCAGCAGCGGGACAGGGTTCTCTGGCTACACCTTC
TRBV6-1,TRBD1,NA,TRBJ1-5,CASTDRVGNQPQHF,TGTGCCAGCACCGACAGGGTGGGCAATCAGCCCCAGCATTTT
TRBV7-6,TRBD2,NA,TRBJ2-7,CASSLVAGGYEQYF,TGTGCCAGCAGCTTAGTAGCGGGGGGCTACGAGCAGTACTTC
TRBV25-1,NA,NA,TRBJ2-5,CASRATTGQETQYF,TGTGCCAGCAGAGCCACGACAGGTCAAGAGACCCAGTACTTC
TRBV7-9,TRBD2,NA,TRBJ2-7,CASSSGLAGDAYEQYF,TGTGCCAGCAGCTCCGGACTAGCGGGGGATGCCTACGAGCAGTACTTC
TRBV4-3,TRBD2,NA,TRBJ2-7,CASSQDSSGAYEQYF,TGCGCCAGCAGCCAAGATTCTAGCGGGGCCTACGAGCAGTACTTC
TRBV7-8,NA,NA,TRBJ2-7,CASSAIYEQYF,TGTGCCAGCAGCGCTATTTACGAGCAGTACTTC
TRBV28,NA,NA,TRBJ1-2,CASSEAQAYGYTF,TGTGCCAGCAGTGAGGCACAGGCCTATGGCTACACCTTC
TRBV4-1,TRBD1,few,TRBJ1-5,CASSPLTGEQPQHF,TGCGCCAGCAGCCCCCTGACAGGGGAACAGCCCCAGCATTTT
TRBV6-5,NA,NA,TRBJ2-4,CASSSLGARDIQYF,TGTGCCAGCAGTTCCCTGGGGGCAAGGGACATTCAGTACTTC
TRBV23-1,NA,NA,TRBJ2-4,CASSQSAVAKNIQYF,TGCGCCAGCAGTCAATCGGCAGTAGCCAAAAACATTCAGTACTTC
TRBV6-5,TRBD1,NA,TRBJ2-2,CASSAGTANTGELFF,TGTGCCAGCAGTGCCGGGACAGCGAACACCGGGGAGCTGTTTTTT
TRBV4-2,NA,NA,TRBJ2-1,CASSQHGSSSSYNEQFF,TGTGCCAGCAGCCAACATGGCTCCTCTAGCTCCTACAATGAGCAGTTCTTC
TRBV4-3,TRBD2,NA,TRBJ2-7,CASSQGPLAGGGTYEQYF,TGCGCCAGCAGCCAAGGACCCTTAGCGGGAGGGGGAACCTACGAGCAGTACTTC
TRBV30,NA,once,TRBJ1-6,CAWTGLGTHSPLHF,TGTGCCTGGACTGGACTAGGGACGCATTCACCCCTCCACTTT
TRBV7-8,TRBD1,NA,TRBJ2-5,CASSLTGVTQYF,TGTGCCAGCAGCTTAACAGGGGTGACCCAGTACTTC
TRBV6-5,NA,once,TRBJ1-1,CATRRGGYTEAFF,TGTGCCACCCGACGGGGGGGCTACACTGAAGCTTTCTTT
TRBV15,TRBD2,NA,TRBJ2-1,CATSRDRTSGTYNEQFF,TGTGCCACCAGCAGAGATAGGACTAGCGGGACCTACAATGAGCAGTTCTTC
TRBV5-6,TRBD2,few,TRBJ2-1,CASSWLAGVANEQFF,TGTGCCAGCAGCTGGCTAGCGGGAGTGGCCAATGAGCAGTTCTTC
TRBV5-6,NA,NA,TRBJ1-5,CASSLFRTASNQPQHF,TGTGCCAGCAGCTTGTTCCGGACAGCTAGCAATCAGCCCCAGCATTTT
TRBV4-3,TRBD2,NA,TRBJ2-1,CASSQARTGTTRSSYNEQFF,TGCGCCAGCAGCCAAGCGAGAACCGGGACTACTCGTAGCTCCTACAATGAGCAGTTCTTC
TRBV11-3,NA,NA,TRBJ1-2,CASSLGRNYGYTF,TGTGCCAGCAGCTTGGGGCGGAACTATGGCTACACCTTC
TRBV7-3,TRBD1,NA,TRBJ1-4,CASSLRQGEKLFF,TGTGCCAGCAGCTTAAGACAGGGTGAAAAACTGTTTTTT
TRBV4-3,NA,few,TRBJ1-1,CASSQSRAGVAFF,TGCGCCAGCAGCCAAAGCAGGGCGGGAGTAGCTTTCTTT
TRBV4-2,NA,few,TRBJ2-7,CASSQVTDISYEQYF,TGTGCCAGCAGCCAAGTAACGGACATATCCTACGAGCAGTACTTC
TRBV27,TRBD1,NA,TRBJ1-2,CASRGDRGRYYGYTF,TGTGCCAGCAGGGGCGACAGGGGTCGTTACTATGGCTACACCTTC
TRBV4-1,TRBD2,NA,TRBJ2-5,CASSQDSGSGGATQYF,TGCGCCAGCAGCCAAGATAGTGGGAGCGGGGGGGCGACCCAGTACTTC
TRBV18,TRBD1,NA,TRBJ2-1,CASSPTDRVQQFF,TGTGCCAGCTCACCTACTGACAGGGTTCAGCAGTTCTTC
TRBV7-9,TRBD2,NA,TRBJ2-3,CASIPGGGTDTQYF,TGTGCCAGCATTCCGGGGGGAGGCACAGATACGCAGTATTTT
TRBV5-4,NA,NA,TRBJ1-2,CASSQSQGDYGYTF,TGTGCCAGCAGCCAATCACAGGGTGACTATGGCTACACCTTC
TRBV6-5,NA,NA,TRBJ1-2,CASSRGTRGYTF,TGTGCCAGCAGTCGTGGGACACGTGGCTACACCTTC
TRBV5-1,TRBD2,NA,TRBJ2-2,CASSGGLAGNTGELFF,TGCGCCAGCAGCGGGGGACTAGCGGGGAACACCGGGGAGCTGTTTTTT